The next 21 T cell receptor beta chains were all read from a single sample in a study of blood T cell repertoires in COVID-19. Repertoires were generated with immunoSEQ multiplex PCR, while TCRdb's copy carries only in-frame clones and drops some. The sample contains 250,000 to 350,000 clones, 83% of which appear only once. The sequencing sample was made of peripheral blood. Receptors were obtained from a woman aged 45-60 years with acute or convalescent COVID-19.

This clone has only a few counts. The V call is TRBV7-9, the J call TRBJ2-7; D might be TRBD2 (5 bases). Germline V gene lookup returns CDR1 SEHNR and CDR2 FQNEAQ (reference sequence). The CDR3 loop spans 12 amino acids. V was pared by 6 bases and J by 3 bases, with 9 bases between. Here the CDR3 reads CASRSDFYEQYF. The CDR3 DNA sequence: TGTGCCAGCAGGTCGGACTTCTACGAGCAGTACTTC. The full variable domain, with the rest looked up from reference TRBV7-9 and TRBJ2-7, is DTGVSQNPRHKITKRGQNVTFRCDPISEHNRLYWYRQTLGQGPEFLTYFQNEAQLEKSRLLSDRFSAERPKGSFSTLEIQRTEQGDSAMYLCASRSDFYEQYFGPGTRLTVT.

DNA of the CDR3: TGTGCCAGCTCACCAAACAGGGGCTCTGGTGAAAAACTGTTTTTT. This translates into CASSPNRGSGEKLFF. The chain joins TRBV18 to TRBJ1-4; 7 bases line up with TRBD1. Trimming took 2 bases from V and 7 from J; bases not matched to a gene: 7. CDR3 length: 15 residues. Germline assignment: CDR1 KGHSH and CDR2 LQKENI. Full variable domain (missing parts from reference TRBV18 and TRBJ1-4): NAGVMQNPRHLVRRRGQEARLRCSPMKGHSHVYWYRQLPEEGLKFMVYLQKENIIDESGMPKERFSAEFPKEGPSILRIQQVVRGDSAAYFCASSPNRGSGEKLFFGSGTQLSVL.

The rearrangement joins TRBV2 to TRBJ1-3; D is unclear. CDR1 is SNHLY, CDR2 FYNNEI, per germline. This CDR3 is 14 amino acids long. V lost 5 bases and J lost 0, with 8 bases in between. CDR3 bases: TGTGCCAGCAGTCTAGAGACCTCTGGAAACACCATATATTTT. Protein: CASSLETSGNTIYF.

The CDR3 coding sequence is TGTGCCAGCAGTCATACTAGAAACACAGATACGCAGTATTTT. Translating it yields CASSHTRNTDTQYF. This chain connects TRBV2 to TRBJ2-3; tentatively, D is TRBD2 (5 bases). The CDR3 consists of 14 residues. Germline CDR1 reads SNHLY; CDR2 reads FYNNEI. Trimming stripped 5 bases from V and 2 bases from J, with 11 bases between.

The gene calls are TRBV5-1 and TRBJ2-5, with 7 positions matching TRBD1. Looked up from germline, CDR1 is SGHRS and CDR2 is YFSETQ. The CDR3 totals 14 residues. The J segment lost 2 bases and the V segment lost 1 base, leaving 2 bases of the junction unmatched. The CDR3 region is CASSLLGQQETQYF. The CDR3 DNA reads as TGCGCCAGCAGCTTGTTGGGACAGCAAGAGACCCAGTACTTC.

The chain's CDR3 is CASSEGDTDTQYF. CDR3 coding DNA: TGTGCCAGCAGTGAAGGGGACACAGATACGCAGTATTTT. J is TRBJ2-3 and V is TRBV6-4; a weak D match, TRBD1 (5 bases). V shed 3 bases and J shed 2 bases, with 6 bases lying between them. Germline lookup yields CDR1 MRHNA and CDR2 SNTAGT. The length of the CDR3 is 13 residues.

The chain carries TRBV12-3 or TRBV12-4 and TRBJ1-4, with D unclear. Between the trimmed V and J ends, which lost 3 bases and 7 bases, there was a span of 9 bases. This CDR3 region has 13 residues. The CDR3 region is CASSLSSGEKLFF. CDR3 coding DNA: TGTGCCAGCAGTTTGTCGTCCGGTGAAAAACTGTTTTTT.

The V call is TRBV10-2, the J call TRBJ2-1; tentatively, D is TRBD1 (6 bases). Germline values: CDR1 WSHSY, CDR2 SAAADI. The CDR3 spans 12 residues. V dropped 11 bases and J dropped 4 bases, with 12 bases sitting between them. CDR3 DNA sequence: TGCGCCTCTCGACAGGAATACAATGAGCAGTTCTTC. This codes for CASRQEYNEQFF.

The chain uses TRBV6-5 and TRBJ1-1; D unclear. The germline V gene has CDR1 MNHEY and CDR2 SVGAGI. The CDR3 contains 15 residues. The ends were cut back, 7 bases at V and 0 bases at J, with 15 bases in the middle. CDR3 bases: TGTGCCAGCACTGTCGGACTGACCATGAACACTGAAGCTTTCTTT. Translated, it gives CASTVGLTMNTEAFF.

The chain is built from TRBV30 and TRBJ1-1, with a tentative D call TRBD1 (5 bases). Per germline, CDR1 GTSNPN and CDR2 SVGIG (reference sequence). V lost 5 bases and J lost 0, with 10 bases in between. The CDR3 spans 13 residues. The CDR3 DNA reads TGTGCCTGGGAGACAGCCCTGAACACTGAAGCTTTCTTT. Residues: CAWETALNTEAFF. The variable domain in full, with the rest retrieved from reference TRBV30 and TRBJ1-1, is SQTIHQWPATLVQPVGSPLSLECTVEGTSNPNLYWYRQAAGRGLQLLFYSVGIGQISSEVPQNLSASRPQDRQFILSSKKLLLSDSGFYLCAWETALNTEAFFGQGTRLTVV.

This clone was found once. The rearrangement links TRBV28 to TRBJ1-2; D is perhaps TRBD1 (5 bases). Germline V gene data show CDR1 as MDHEN and CDR2 as SYDVKM. The V end lost 5 bases, the J end lost 5 bases, and 12 bases lay between the germline ends. The CDR3 is 13 amino acids. Here the CDR3 reads CASSVLQGYGYTF. The DNA for the CDR3 is TGTGCCAGCAGTGTCCTTCAGGGTTATGGCTACACCTTC.

This chain connects TRBV5-1 to TRBJ1-1; TRBD1 might be the D (6 bases). Per the germline V gene, CDR1 is SGHRS and CDR2 is YFSETQ. V lost 4 bases and J lost 7, with 11 bases in between. There are 12 residues in the CDR3. The CDR3 loop is CASSPGEGEAFF. CDR3 sequence (DNA): TGCGCCAGCAGCCCAGGGGAAGGTGAAGCTTTCTTT.

V is TRBV7-2 and J is TRBJ1-4; D is perhaps TRBD1 (5 bases). Germline CDR1 is SGHTA and CDR2 is FQGNSA. The ends were cut back, 5 bases at V and 0 bases at J, with 7 bases in the middle. There are 14 residues in the CDR3. The chain's CDR3 is CASSRQTTNEKLFF. CDR3 in DNA: TGTGCCAGCAGCAGACAGACAACTAATGAAAAACTGTTTTTT.

V is TRBV28 and J is TRBJ1-1; TRBD1 matches 9 bases. Trimming took 2 bases from V and 5 from J; bases not matched to a gene: 6. Per the germline V gene, CDR1 is MDHEN and CDR2 is SYDVKM. The CDR3 covers 15 residues. The CDR3 sequence is CASSLIGTGRTEAFF. The CDR3 nucleotides are TGTGCCAGCAGTTTAATCGGGACAGGGCGAACTGAAGCTTTCTTT.

V and J are TRBV6-1 and TRBJ2-7; 10 nucleotides match TRBD1. Germline V gives CDR1 MNHNS, CDR2 SASEGT. V was clipped by 2 bases and J by 7 bases; unmatched bases: 5. The length of the CDR3 is 14 residues. DNA for the CDR3: TGTGCCAGCAGTGAACCGGGACAGGGGCCTGAGCAGTACGTC. Protein: CASSEPGQGPEQYV.

This clone has only a few counts. The genes are TRBV19 and TRBJ1-1; D is undetermined. The V gene's germline CDR1 is LNHDA and CDR2 SQIVND (reference sequence). The CDR3 consists of 12 residues. With 4 bases removed from V and 3 bases from J, the gap between germline ends came to 6 bases. In nucleotides, the CDR3 is TGTGCCAGTAGTAGGGGAGACACTGAAGCTTTCTTT. Protein product: CASSRGDTEAFF.

This chain joins TRBV11-2 and TRBJ2-1, with D tentatively TRBD1 (6 bases). The germline CDR1 and CDR2 sequences are SGHAT and FQNNGV. The CDR3 extends over 13 amino acids. Trimming pared 1 base from V and 8 bases from J, leaving 9 bases between. In DNA, the CDR3 is TGTGCCAGCAGCTTAGTCAGGGGACATGAGCAGTTCTTC. Amino acid sequence: CASSLVRGHEQFF.

The CDR3 DNA sequence: TGTGCCAGCAGCCAGAGGGTTACCTACGAGCAGTACTTC. As protein: CASSQRVTYEQYF. The chain has TRBV3-1 (or the pseudogene TRBV3-2) and TRBJ2-7; D perhaps matches TRBD2 (5 bases). Germline V CDR1 and CDR2: LGHDT, YNNKEL (reference sequence). Trimming left V 3 bases short and J 2 bases short, with 8 bases between. The CDR3 has 13 amino acids.

V gene TRBV2 combines with J gene TRBJ1-1; D is uncertain. Germline loops: CDR1 SNHLY, CDR2 FYNNEI. This CDR3 region has 14 residues. Trimming cost V 3 bases and J 4 bases, with 12 bases left between them. CDR3 region: CASSDLRSVTEAFF. The CDR3 DNA reads as TGTGCCAGCAGTGATTTGCGCTCGGTCACTGAAGCTTTCTTT.

V gene TRBV30 combines with J gene TRBJ1-6, with 7 bases that match TRBD1. The CDR3 is made up of 16 amino acids. After removal of 1 base from V and 6 bases from J, the junction contained 9 bases not matched to a gene. Germline V CDR1 and CDR2: GTSNPN, SVGIG (reference sequence). DNA for the CDR3: TGTGCCTGGAGTGCCTTCACACAGGGGCGTAATTCACCCCTCCACTTT. Its translation: CAWSAFTQGRNSPLHF.

The J gene is TRBJ2-3, the V gene TRBV5-1, with 9 bases matching TRBD2. Germline V lookup: CDR1 SGHRS, CDR2 YFSETQ. Unmatched junction bases numbered 9, after V lost 0 bases and J lost 4 bases. CDR3 size: 17 residues. The CDR3 nucleotides are TGCGCCAGCAGCTTGGGGGGCCCGGGACTAGCTGCAGATACGCAGTATTTT. It yields the protein CASSLGGPGLAADTQYF.